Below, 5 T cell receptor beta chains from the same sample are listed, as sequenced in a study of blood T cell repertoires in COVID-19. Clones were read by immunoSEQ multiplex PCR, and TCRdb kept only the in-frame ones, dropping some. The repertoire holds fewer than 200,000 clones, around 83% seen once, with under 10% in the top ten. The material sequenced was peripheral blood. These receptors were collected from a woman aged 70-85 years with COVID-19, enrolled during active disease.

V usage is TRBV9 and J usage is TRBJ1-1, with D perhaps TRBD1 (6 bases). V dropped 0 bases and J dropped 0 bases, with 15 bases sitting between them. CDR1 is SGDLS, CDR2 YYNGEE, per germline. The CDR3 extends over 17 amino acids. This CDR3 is CASSVAPVDRMNTEAFF. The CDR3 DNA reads TGTGCCAGCAGCGTAGCCCCGGTCGACAGGATGAACACTGAAGCTTTCTTT.

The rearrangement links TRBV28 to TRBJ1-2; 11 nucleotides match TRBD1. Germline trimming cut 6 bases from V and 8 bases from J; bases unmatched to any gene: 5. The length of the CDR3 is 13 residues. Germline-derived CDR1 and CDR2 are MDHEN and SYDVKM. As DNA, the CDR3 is TGTGCCAGCAGGTGGACAGGGGGCGCAGGCTACACCTTC. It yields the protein CASRWTGGAGYTF.

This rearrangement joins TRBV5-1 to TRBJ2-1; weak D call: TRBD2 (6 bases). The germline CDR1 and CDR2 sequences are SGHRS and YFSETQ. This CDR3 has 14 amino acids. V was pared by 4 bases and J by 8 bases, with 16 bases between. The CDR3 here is CASSVTRTGDEQFF. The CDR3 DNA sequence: TGCGCCAGCAGCGTAACTAGAACGGGGGATGAGCAGTTCTTC.

The CDR3 DNA reads TGTGCCAGCAGCGTAGGACAGGGGATCACTTCTAACCGGGAGCTGTTTTTT. Protein product: CASSVGQGITSNRELFF. The rearrangement uses TRBV5-5 and TRBJ2-2; 9 nucleotides agree with TRBD1. V was pared by 4 bases and J by 9 bases, with 16 bases of the junction left unmatched. Germline V CDR1 and CDR2: SGHKS, YYEKEE (reference sequence). The CDR3 runs to 17 residues.

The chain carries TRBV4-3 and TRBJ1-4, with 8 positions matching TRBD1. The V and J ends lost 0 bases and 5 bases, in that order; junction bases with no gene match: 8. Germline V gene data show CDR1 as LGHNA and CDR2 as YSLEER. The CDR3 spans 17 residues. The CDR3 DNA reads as TGCGCCAGCAGCCAAGACTTGACAGGGGCGGGAAATGAAAAACTGTTTTTT. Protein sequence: CASSQDLTGAGNEKLFF.